These 15 T cell receptor beta chains originate from one sample sequenced in a study of cytomegalovirus exposure and HLA in healthy donors. PCR involved 60 Vbeta and 13 Jbeta primers. Clones were sequenced by immunoSEQ multiplex PCR, and TCRdb holds only the in-frame ones, with some missing. The table has 150,000 to 200,000 clones, about three quarters seen once. The source material was PBMCs. These receptors came from a girl between 5 and 17 years old in good health and CMV-seronegative.

V gene TRBV6-5 combines with J gene TRBJ1-6, with a tentative D call TRBD1 (5 bases). The CDR3 extends over 15 amino acids. Germline V gene data show CDR1 as MNHEY and CDR2 as SVGAGI. The V and J ends lost 5 bases and 2 bases respectively, with 10 bases between them. For the CDR3, the DNA is TGTGCCAGCAGTGTCCGGGGGACCTATAATTCACCCCTCCACTTT. As protein: CASSVRGTYNSPLHF.

The gene calls are TRBV15 and TRBJ2-7; 7 bases agree with TRBD1. CDR3 length: 15 amino acids. Per germline, CDR1 LNHNV and CDR2 YYDKDF (reference sequence). V shed 2 bases, J shed 4 bases, and the junction held 8 bases outside the gene matches. The chain's CDR3 is CATSRTTGIEYEQYF. Written as DNA, the CDR3 is TGTGCCACCAGCAGAACGACAGGGATTGAGTACGAGCAGTACTTC.

The chain combines TRBV11-2 with TRBJ1-1; D remains ambiguous. The ends were cut back, 4 bases at V and 0 bases at J, with 12 bases in the middle. Germline values: CDR1 SGHAT, CDR2 FQNNGV. This CDR3 has 15 amino acids. The CDR3 nucleotides read TGTGCCAGCAGCTCCCCGTTACTCCTGAACACTGAAGCTTTCTTT. This sequence encodes CASSSPLLLNTEAFF.

This rearrangement joins TRBV29-1 to TRBJ2-7, with TRBD1 matching 7 bases. This CDR3 is 16 amino acids long. Looked up from germline, CDR1 is SQVTM and CDR2 is ANQGSEA. The V gene end was trimmed by 7 bases and the J gene end by 2 bases; junction bases not matched to a gene: 17. CDR3 region: CSALTSGTASTYEQYF. In DNA, the CDR3 is TGCAGCGCGTTAACCTCCGGGACAGCGTCGACCTACGAGCAGTACTTC.

The chain uses TRBV9 and TRBJ1-1; no reliable D call. Trimming removed 4 bases at V and 1 base at J, with 8 bases between. The CDR3 is made up of 13 amino acids. CDR1 is SGDLS, CDR2 YYNGEE, per germline. The CDR3 here is CASSPTGNTEAFF. CDR3 DNA: TGTGCCAGCAGCCCGACGGGGAACACTGAAGCTTTCTTT.

This chain joins TRBV7-6 and TRBJ2-2; a weak D match, TRBD1 (6 bases). The V end lost 1 base, the J end lost 5 bases, and 11 bases lay between the germline ends. The CDR3 sequence is 15 residues long. Germline V gene lookup returns CDR1 SGHVS and CDR2 FNYEAQ. CDR3 nucleotide sequence: TGTGCCAGCAGCTTAGACAGGGTGGGGACCGGGGAGCTGTTTTTT. Translated, it gives CASSLDRVGTGELFF.

The gene calls are TRBV10-1 and TRBJ1-1; 7 nucleotides match TRBD1. The CDR3 contains 9 residues. From germline, CDR1 is WNHNN and CDR2 SYGVQD (reference sequence). The CDR3 sequence is CDRGHEAFF. CDR3 nucleotides: TGCGACAGGGGACATGAAGCTTTCTTT.

This clone was counted a few times. The rearrangement links TRBV7-9 to TRBJ1-3, with a tentative D call TRBD1 (6 bases). Germline CDR1 SEHNR, CDR2 FQNEAQ (reference sequence). V dropped 0 bases and J dropped 4 bases, with 10 bases sitting between them. The CDR3 runs 15 residues. This chain's CDR3 is CASSLATGSGNTIYF. The CDR3 bases are TGTGCCAGCAGCTTAGCGACAGGATCCGGAAACACCATATATTTT.

The chain joins TRBV18 to TRBJ1-2, with TRBD1 matching 7 bases. The germline V gene encodes CDR1 KGHSH and CDR2 LQKENI. V lost 3 bases, J lost 0 bases, and 7 bases stayed unmatched. This CDR3 has 16 amino acids. CDR3 coding DNA: TGTGCCAGCTCACCGGAGGGGGCAGGGACTAACTATGGCTACACCTTC. It specifies CASSPEGAGTNYGYTF.

The chain joins TRBV14 to TRBJ1-2, with 8 nucleotides matching TRBD1. The junction had 9 bases not matched to a gene; V was cut back by 4 bases and J by 5 bases. The V gene's germline CDR1 is SGHDN and CDR2 FVKESK. The CDR3 contains 15 residues. The CDR3 nucleotides read TGTGCCAGCAGCCGCGATCAGGGGGCGCTTTATGGCTACACCTTC. Its protein is CASSRDQGALYGYTF.

The V call is TRBV29-1, the J call TRBJ1-2; 8 bases fit TRBD1. This CDR3 is 13 amino acids long. CDR1 and CDR2 (germline): SQVTM, ANQGSEA. V was pared by 5 bases and J by 3 bases, with 5 bases of the junction left unmatched. DNA of the CDR3: TGCAGCGTTCCCGGACAGGGCGACTATGGCTACACCTTC. Its protein is CSVPGQGDYGYTF.

The chain combines TRBV5-1 with TRBJ1-5; D gene unclear. The CDR3 runs 11 residues. Trimming removed 2 bases at V and 6 bases at J, with 3 bases between. From germline, CDR1 is SGHRS and CDR2 YFSETQ. CDR3 amino acids: CASSFSQPQHF. The CDR3 region has the DNA TGCGCCAGCAGCTTTAGTCAGCCCCAGCATTTT.

This clone has a handful of counts. The rearrangement joins TRBV2 to TRBJ1-5; no clear D. This CDR3 has 13 amino acids. The V and J ends lost 7 bases and 6 bases respectively, with 13 bases between them. Germline V lookup: CDR1 SNHLY, CDR2 FYNNEI. CDR3 sequence reads: CASKGTVPQPQHF. CDR3 DNA sequence: TGTGCCAGCAAAGGCACAGTCCCTCAGCCCCAGCATTTT.

The chain joins TRBV12-5 to TRBJ2-1; D might be TRBD2 (6 bases). The CDR3 sequence is 15 residues long. Germline-derived CDR1 and CDR2 are LGHNT and FRNRAP. Trimming took off 3 bases at V and 3 bases at J, with 12 bases between the two ends. The CDR3 reads CASGLRGVLYNEQFF. The CDR3 DNA sequence: TGTGCTAGTGGTTTACGCGGGGTCCTCTACAATGAGCAGTTCTTC. The full variable domain, with the rest looked up from reference TRBV12-5 and TRBJ2-1, is DARVTQTPRHKVTEMGQEVTMRCQPILGHNTVFWYRQTMMQGLELLAYFRNRAPLDDSGMPKDRFSAEMPDATLATLKIQPSEPRDSAVYFCASGLRGVLYNEQFFGPGTRLTVL.

This sequence joins TRBV25-1 and TRBJ1-1; TRBD1 matches 7 bases. This CDR3 contains 13 residues. J gave up 7 bases and V 7 bases, and 9 bases lay outside the gene matches. Germline CDR1 is MGHDK and CDR2 is SYGVNS. DNA for the CDR3: TGTGCCAGCATCGGACAGGTCGCGGGTGAAGCTTTCTTT. It encodes CASIGQVAGEAFF.